The 5 T cell receptor beta chains below were found in one sample sequenced in a study of OX40 agonist ivuxolimab in advanced cancers. Data came from immunoSEQ multiplex PCR; TCRdb stores just in-frame clones and leaves some out. The data hold 75,000 to 90,000 clones, with around 94% observed a single time. Specimen: CD4+ or CD8+ T cells sorted from blood, collected in a trial of the OX40 agonist ivuxolimab. These receptor sequences come from an adult with an advanced solid tumor such as melanoma, head and neck, liver or kidney cancer.

The V and J genes are TRBV30 and TRBJ2-7, with TRBD1 identical over 8 bases. V gave up 5 bases and J gave up 4 bases; unmatched junction bases: 7. The CDR3 has 13 residues. Germline V gives CDR1 GTSNPN, CDR2 SVGIG (reference sequence). CDR3: CAWSDRVGYEQYF. The CDR3 DNA reads TGTGCCTGGTCGGACAGGGTAGGGTACGAGCAGTACTTC. Combining the CDR3 with reference TRBV30 and TRBJ2-7 gives the whole variable domain SQTIHQWPATLVQPVGSPLSLECTVEGTSNPNLYWYRQAAGRGLQLLFYSVGIGQISSEVPQNLSASRPQDRQFILSSKKLLLSDSGFYLCAWSDRVGYEQYFGPGTRLTVT.

The chain has TRBV5-1 and TRBJ1-6; 9 bases fit TRBD1. The CDR3 sequence is 15 residues long. After removal of 6 bases from V and 7 bases from J, the junction contained 8 bases not matched to a gene. Germline V gene lookup returns CDR1 SGHRS and CDR2 YFSETQ. CDR3 bases: TGCGCCAGCACACAGGGGGCTTTATTCAATTCACCCCTCCACTTT. Translating gives CASTQGALFNSPLHF.

The V gene is TRBV5-1, the J gene TRBJ2-1; 10 bases are shared with TRBD2. Trimming cost V 2 bases and J 8 bases; bases outside gene matches: 13. Per the germline V gene, CDR1 is SGHRS and CDR2 is YFSETQ. CDR3 size: 17 residues. DNA of the CDR3: TGCGCCAGCAGCTTTAGCGGGAGGTCGGCCCAGGGAGATGAGCAGTTCTTC. Translated: CASSFSGRSAQGDEQFF.

V and J are TRBV5-1 and TRBJ1-2; D not resolved. Germline loops: CDR1 SGHRS, CDR2 YFSETQ. The CDR3 length is 14 residues. Trimming shortened V by 1 base and J by 0 bases, and 7 bases separated the two germline ends. This CDR3 is CASSLTDANYGYTF. CDR3 DNA: TGCGCCAGCAGCTTGACAGACGCTAACTATGGCTACACCTTC.

J is TRBJ1-3 and V is TRBV19, with TRBD1 identical over 7 bases. Per the germline V gene, CDR1 is LNHDA and CDR2 is SQIVND (reference sequence). Trimming cost V 5 bases and J 4 bases; bases outside gene matches: 2. The CDR3 has 13 residues. The CDR3 DNA reads TGTGCCAGTAGTGAGACAGGGGGAAACACCATATATTTT. It specifies CASSETGGNTIYF.